The rows below give T cell receptor beta chains drawn from one sample of a study of T cell responses to AZD1222 COVID-19 vaccine. TCRdb keeps only in-frame clones here, not all; method: immunoSEQ multiplex PCR. Here the sample spans some 120,000 clones, about 90% being singletons. Material: peripheral blood, obtained on day 0 of AZD1222 vaccination. The receptors shown here come from an adult in good health. Each CDR3 is given with its conserved first and last residue.

TRBV9,CASSVGQDNEQFF
TRBV18,CASSPSALAKNIQYF
TRBV29-1,CSDRDARGYTF
TRBV9,CASSVGSRFSSSGNTIYF
TRBV7-8,CASSSETRREQFF
TRBV5-1,CASSYTGTGGDEQFF
TRBV9,CASSVTGGNEKLFF
TRBV27,CASSLTGNYNEQFF
TRBV19,CASSIRGESNQPQHF
TRBV27,CASSSLQGADFGYTF
TRBV29-1,CSVNRDVRGGYTF
TRBV6-1,CASRERSPAYTGELFF
TRBV3-1/TRBV3-2,CASSWGTLAGGVHEQYF
TRBV4-1,CASRESGGPTNEKLFF
TRBV12-5,CASGDHFGQGGSSTSF
TRBV10-3,CAISEVGSLLTGELFF
TRBV21-1,CASSKAARDTRGNYGYTF
TRBV9,CASGNNEQFF
TRBV7-3,CASSLTFRETQYF
TRBV28,CASSLILSSGNTIYF
TRBV5-4,CASSLKLAGEETQYF
TRBV7-9,CASRSMTGNGANVLTF
TRBV11-2,CASSQGEELQPQHF
TRBV7-6,CASSLGDRGNYGYTF
TRBV3-1/TRBV3-2,CASRDQGQELFF
TRBV20-1,CSASEWQGYGYTF
TRBV7-7,CASSLVGGFEETQYF
TRBV6-6,CASGTANTGELFF
TRBV5-1,CASSQVRGNYNEQFF
TRBV18,CASSAVLSDQPQHF
TRBV19,CASSIFTNTEAFF
TRBV19,CATGQGVRGYTF
TRBV2,CASRSEGEAFF
TRBV7-9,CASSQPGATEAFF
TRBV29-1,CSAAGTGTGNTIYF
TRBV7-9,CASSFGGTELYEQYF
TRBV20-1,CIYGRDTEAFF
TRBV9,CASSVADHSYEQYF
TRBV9,CASSGPGSDSPLHF
TRBV5-4,CASSLADNTNEKLFF
TRBV19,CASSAGSGNTIYF
TRBV6-5,CASTGWADTEAFF
TRBV7-8,CASSLRARNEHEQFF
TRBV7-3,CASSLKALGPAFF
TRBV6-6,CASEVYRGLGEQYF
TRBV3-1/TRBV3-2,CASSRLVGQGGGGELFF
TRBV11-2,CASSLDWGTGNYGYTF
TRBV5-4,CASTPRTGTNSPLHF
TRBV19,CASSKDKGGYTF
TRBV3-1/TRBV3-2,CASSQAGQGARGYTF
TRBV30,CAWTQGFGNQPQHF
TRBV3-1/TRBV3-2,CASSQPEYNSPLHF
TRBV30,CAWSVVEKTQYF
TRBV30,CAWSGDFYSNQPQHF
TRBV19,CASSIVHARIGISNQPQHF